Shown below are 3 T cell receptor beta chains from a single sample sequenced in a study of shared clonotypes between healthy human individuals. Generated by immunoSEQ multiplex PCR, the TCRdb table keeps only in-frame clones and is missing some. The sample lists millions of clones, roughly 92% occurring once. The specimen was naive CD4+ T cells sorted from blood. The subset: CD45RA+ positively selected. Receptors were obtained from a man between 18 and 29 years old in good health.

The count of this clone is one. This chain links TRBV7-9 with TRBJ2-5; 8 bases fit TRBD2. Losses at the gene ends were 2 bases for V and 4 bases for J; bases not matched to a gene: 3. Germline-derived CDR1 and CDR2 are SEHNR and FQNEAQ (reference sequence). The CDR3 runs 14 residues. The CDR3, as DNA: TGTGCCAGCAGCTTACCGGGGGGGTTAGAGACCCAGTACTTC. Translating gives CASSLPGGLETQYF.

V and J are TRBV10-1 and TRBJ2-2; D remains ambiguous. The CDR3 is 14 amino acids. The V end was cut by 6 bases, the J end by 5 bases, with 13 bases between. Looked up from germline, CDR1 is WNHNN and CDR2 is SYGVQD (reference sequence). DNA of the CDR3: TGCGCCAGCAGCACGATTAGTGGGACCGGGGAGCTGTTTTTT. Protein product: CASSTISGTGELFF.

The CDR3 sequence is CASSGGTSGATDTQYF. The CDR3 DNA sequence: TGTGCCAGCAGTGGTGGGACTAGCGGGGCCACAGATACGCAGTATTTT. The chain links TRBV2 to TRBJ2-3; 13 nucleotides match TRBD2. The CDR3 is 16 amino acids. J was trimmed by 2 bases and V by 4 bases; bases with no gene match: 3. The germline gives CDR1 SNHLY, CDR2 FYNNEI.